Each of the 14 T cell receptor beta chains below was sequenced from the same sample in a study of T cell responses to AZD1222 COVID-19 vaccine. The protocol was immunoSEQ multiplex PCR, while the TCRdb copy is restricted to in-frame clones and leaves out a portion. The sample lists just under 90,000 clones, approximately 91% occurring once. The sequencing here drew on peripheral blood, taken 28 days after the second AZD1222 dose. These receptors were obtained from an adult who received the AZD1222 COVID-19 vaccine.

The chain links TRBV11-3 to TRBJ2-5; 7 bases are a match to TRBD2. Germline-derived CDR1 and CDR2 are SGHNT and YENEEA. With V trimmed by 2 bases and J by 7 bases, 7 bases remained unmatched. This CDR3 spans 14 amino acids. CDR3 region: CASSLPRGESTQYF. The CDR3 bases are TGTGCCAGCAGCTTACCCCGGGGGGAGTCGACCCAGTACTTC.

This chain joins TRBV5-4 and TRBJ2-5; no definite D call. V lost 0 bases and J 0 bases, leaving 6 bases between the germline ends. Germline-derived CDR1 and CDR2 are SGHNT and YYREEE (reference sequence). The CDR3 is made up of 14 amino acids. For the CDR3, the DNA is TGTGCCAGCAGCTTGGGACGGAACCAAGAGACCCAGTACTTC. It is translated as CASSLGRNQETQYF.

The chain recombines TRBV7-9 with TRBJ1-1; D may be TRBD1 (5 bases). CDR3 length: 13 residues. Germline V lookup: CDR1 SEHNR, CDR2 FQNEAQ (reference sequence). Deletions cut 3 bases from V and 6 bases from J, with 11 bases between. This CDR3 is CASSLGGWAEAFF. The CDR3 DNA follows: TGTGCCAGCAGCTTGGGGGGTTGGGCTGAAGCTTTCTTT.

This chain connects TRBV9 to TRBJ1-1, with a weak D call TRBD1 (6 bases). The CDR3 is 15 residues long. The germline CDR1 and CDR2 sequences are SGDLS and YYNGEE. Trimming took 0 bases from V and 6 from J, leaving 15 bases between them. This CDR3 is CASSVDPGARPEAFF. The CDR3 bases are TGTGCCAGCAGCGTAGATCCGGGGGCGCGTCCTGAAGCTTTCTTT.

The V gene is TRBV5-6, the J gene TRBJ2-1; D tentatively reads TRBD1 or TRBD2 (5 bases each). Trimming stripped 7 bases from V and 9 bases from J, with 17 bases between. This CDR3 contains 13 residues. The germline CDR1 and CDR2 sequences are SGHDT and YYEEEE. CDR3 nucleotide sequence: TGTGCCAGCCAGCAGAGGGTGGGGACTGAGCAGTTCTTC. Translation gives CASQQRVGTEQFF.

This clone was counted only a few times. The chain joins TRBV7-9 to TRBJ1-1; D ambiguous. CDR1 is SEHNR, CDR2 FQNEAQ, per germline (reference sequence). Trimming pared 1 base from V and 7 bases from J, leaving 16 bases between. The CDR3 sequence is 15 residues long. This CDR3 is CASSLGGSVPLEAFF. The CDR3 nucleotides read TGTGCCAGCAGCTTAGGAGGTTCAGTTCCGCTTGAAGCTTTCTTT.

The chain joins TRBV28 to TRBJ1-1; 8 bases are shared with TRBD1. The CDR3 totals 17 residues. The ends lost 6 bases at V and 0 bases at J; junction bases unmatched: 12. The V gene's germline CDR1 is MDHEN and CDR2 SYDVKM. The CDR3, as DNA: TGTGCCAGCAGCCCCGGAGCAGGGGGCATCATGAACACTGAAGCTTTCTTT. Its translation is CASSPGAGGIMNTEAFF. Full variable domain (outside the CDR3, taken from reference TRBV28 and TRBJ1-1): DVKVTQSSRYLVKRTGEKVFLECVQDMDHENMFWYRQDPGLGLRLIYFSYDVKMKEKGDIPEGYSVSREKKERFSLILESASTNQTSMYLCASSPGAGGIMNTEAFFGQGTRLTVV.

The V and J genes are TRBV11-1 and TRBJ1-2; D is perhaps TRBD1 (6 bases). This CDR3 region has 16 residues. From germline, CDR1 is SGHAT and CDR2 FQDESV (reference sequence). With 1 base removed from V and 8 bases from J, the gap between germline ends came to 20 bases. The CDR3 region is CASSLEATGQPLGYTF. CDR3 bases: TGTGCCAGCAGCTTAGAAGCCACTGGACAGCCCCTAGGCTACACCTTC.

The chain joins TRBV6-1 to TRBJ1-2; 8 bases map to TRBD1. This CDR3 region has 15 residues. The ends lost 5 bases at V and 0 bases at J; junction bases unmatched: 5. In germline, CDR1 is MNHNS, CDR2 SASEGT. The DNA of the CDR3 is TGTGCCAGCAGTTTGACAGGGGAAGCTAACTATGGCTACACCTTC. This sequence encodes CASSLTGEANYGYTF.

The DNA of the CDR3 is TGTGCCAGCAGCTTCACGACTAGCGGGCGCTCCTACGAGCAGTACTTC. It yields the protein CASSFTTSGRSYEQYF. This sequence joins TRBV7-9 and TRBJ2-7; 10 bases are shared with TRBD2. The V and J ends lost 3 bases and 0 bases, in that order; junction bases with no gene match: 5. Germline-derived CDR1 and CDR2 are SEHNR and FQNEAQ (reference sequence). The CDR3 has 16 residues.

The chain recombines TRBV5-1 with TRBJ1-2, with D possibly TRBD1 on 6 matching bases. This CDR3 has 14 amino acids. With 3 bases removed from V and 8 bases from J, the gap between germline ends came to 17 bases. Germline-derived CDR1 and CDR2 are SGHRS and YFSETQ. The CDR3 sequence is CASSSNLYREGYTF. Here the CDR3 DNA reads TGCGCCAGCAGCTCCAATCTTTACAGGGAAGGCTACACCTTC.

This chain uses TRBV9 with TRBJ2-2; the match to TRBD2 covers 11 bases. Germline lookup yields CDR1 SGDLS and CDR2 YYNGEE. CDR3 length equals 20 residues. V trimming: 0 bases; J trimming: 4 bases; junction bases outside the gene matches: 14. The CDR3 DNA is TGTGCCAGCAGCGTAGCTCCGGCTAGCGGGGGGTCGGTGACCACCGGGGAGCTGTTTTTT. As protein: CASSVAPASGGSVTTGELFF.

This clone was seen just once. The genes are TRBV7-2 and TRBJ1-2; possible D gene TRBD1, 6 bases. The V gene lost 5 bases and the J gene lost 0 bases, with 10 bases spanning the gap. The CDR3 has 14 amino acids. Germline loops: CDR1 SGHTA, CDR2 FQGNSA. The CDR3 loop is CASSRTASNYGYTF. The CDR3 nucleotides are TGTGCCAGCAGCCGGACAGCCTCTAACTATGGCTACACCTTC.

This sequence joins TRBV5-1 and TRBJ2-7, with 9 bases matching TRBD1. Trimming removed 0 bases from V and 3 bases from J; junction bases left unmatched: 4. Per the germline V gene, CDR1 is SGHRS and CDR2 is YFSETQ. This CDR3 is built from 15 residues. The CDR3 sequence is CASSLGGTGSYEQYF. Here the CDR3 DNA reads TGCGCCAGCAGCTTGGGGGGGACAGGGAGCTACGAGCAGTACTTC.